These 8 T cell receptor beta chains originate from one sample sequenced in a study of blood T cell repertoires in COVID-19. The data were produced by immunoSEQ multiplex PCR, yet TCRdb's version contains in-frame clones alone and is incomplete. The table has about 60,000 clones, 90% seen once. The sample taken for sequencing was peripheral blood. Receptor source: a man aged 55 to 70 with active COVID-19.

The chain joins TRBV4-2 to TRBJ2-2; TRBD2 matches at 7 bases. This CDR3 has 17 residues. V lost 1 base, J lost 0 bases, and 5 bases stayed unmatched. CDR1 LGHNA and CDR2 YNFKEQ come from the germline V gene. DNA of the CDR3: TGTGCCAGCAGCCAAGTTGGGGGGACTACGAACACCGGGGAGCTGTTTTTT. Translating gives CASSQVGGTTNTGELFF.

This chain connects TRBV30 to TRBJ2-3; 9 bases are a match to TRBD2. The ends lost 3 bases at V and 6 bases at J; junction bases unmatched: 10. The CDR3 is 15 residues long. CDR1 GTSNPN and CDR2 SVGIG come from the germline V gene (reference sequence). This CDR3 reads CAWRTSGLAGDTQYF. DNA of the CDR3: TGTGCCTGGAGGACTAGCGGACTTGCCGGGGATACGCAGTATTTT.

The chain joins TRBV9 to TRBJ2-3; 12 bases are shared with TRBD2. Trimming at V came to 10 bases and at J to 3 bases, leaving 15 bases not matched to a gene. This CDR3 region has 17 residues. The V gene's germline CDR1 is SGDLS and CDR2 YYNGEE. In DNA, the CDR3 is TGTGCCCGCTCCGCTAGCGGGAGGGCCAAGAGGACAGATACGCAGTATTTT. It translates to CARSASGRAKRTDTQYF.

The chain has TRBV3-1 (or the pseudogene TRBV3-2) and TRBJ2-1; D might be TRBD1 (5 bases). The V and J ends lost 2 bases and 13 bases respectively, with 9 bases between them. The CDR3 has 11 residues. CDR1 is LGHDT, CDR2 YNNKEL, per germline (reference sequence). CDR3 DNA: TGTGCCAGCAGCCAACTAGGGGAACAGTTCTTC. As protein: CASSQLGEQFF.

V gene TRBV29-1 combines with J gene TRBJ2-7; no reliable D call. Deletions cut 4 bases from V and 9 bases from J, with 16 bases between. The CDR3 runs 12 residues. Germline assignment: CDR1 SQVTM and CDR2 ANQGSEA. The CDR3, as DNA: TGCAGCGTTGGGGTCACACGAGGCACGCAGTACTTC. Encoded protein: CSVGVTRGTQYF.

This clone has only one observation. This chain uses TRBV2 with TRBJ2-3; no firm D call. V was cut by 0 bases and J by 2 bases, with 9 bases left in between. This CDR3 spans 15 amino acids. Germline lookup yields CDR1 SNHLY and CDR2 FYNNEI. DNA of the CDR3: TGTGCCAGCAGTGAAGCGCTCCAGTACACAGATACGCAGTATTTT. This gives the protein CASSEALQYTDTQYF.

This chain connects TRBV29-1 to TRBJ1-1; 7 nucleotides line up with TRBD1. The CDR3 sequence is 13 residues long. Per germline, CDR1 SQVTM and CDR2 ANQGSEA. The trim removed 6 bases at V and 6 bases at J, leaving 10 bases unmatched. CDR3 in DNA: TGCAGCGTAGTGACAGGGAAGGACGCTGAAGCTTTCTTT. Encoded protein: CSVVTGKDAEAFF.

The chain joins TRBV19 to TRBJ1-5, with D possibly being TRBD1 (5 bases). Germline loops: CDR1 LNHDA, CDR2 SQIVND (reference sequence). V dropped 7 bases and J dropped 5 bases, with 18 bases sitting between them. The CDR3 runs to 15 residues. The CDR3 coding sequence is TGTGCCAGTAAGCTGACCTTCAGGGTTGATCAGCCCCAGCATTTT. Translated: CASKLTFRVDQPQHF.